The table lists the clone carrying this T cell receptor (beta chain) with a few counts. One junction end does not reproduce the germline sequence, and a read error may be involved. This sample is part of a study of immune characterization of retroperitoneal liposarcoma. TCRdb redid the calling of the PCR reads with MiXCR, one entry per CDR3 protein. The sample includes some 5,100 distinct CDR3 sequences, around 30% seen only once; the top ten take around 27%. Germline V gene sequence: CDR1 SGHVS, CDR2 FQNEAQ. This CDR3 region has 14 residues. The V call is TRBV7-8, the J call TRBJ2-1; 9 nucleotides align to TRBD2. This clonotype was obtained from a female donor with retroperitoneal liposarcoma. Material: tumor tissue. DNA for the CDR3: TGTGCCAGCAGCGTAGCGGGAGAGAGCAATGAGCAGTTCTTC. Its translation is CASSVAGESNEQFF.